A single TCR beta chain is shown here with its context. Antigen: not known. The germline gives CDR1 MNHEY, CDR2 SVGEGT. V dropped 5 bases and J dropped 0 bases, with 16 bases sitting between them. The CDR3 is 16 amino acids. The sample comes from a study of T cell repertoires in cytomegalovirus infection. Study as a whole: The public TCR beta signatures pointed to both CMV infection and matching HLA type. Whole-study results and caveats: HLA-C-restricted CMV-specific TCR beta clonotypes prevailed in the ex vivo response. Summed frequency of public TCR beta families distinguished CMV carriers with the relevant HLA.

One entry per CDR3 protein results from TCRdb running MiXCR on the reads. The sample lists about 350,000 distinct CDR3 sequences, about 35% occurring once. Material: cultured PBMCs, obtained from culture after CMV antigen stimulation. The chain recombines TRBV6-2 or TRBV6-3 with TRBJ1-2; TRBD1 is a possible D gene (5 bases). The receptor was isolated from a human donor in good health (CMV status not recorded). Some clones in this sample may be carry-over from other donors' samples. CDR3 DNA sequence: TGTGCCAGCAGTGAACATATTGGACATCCTAACTATGGCTACACCTTC. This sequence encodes CASSEHIGHPNYGYTF.